This T cell receptor (beta chain) comes out of a study of shared clonotypes between healthy human individuals. TCRdb's copy holds only in-frame clones and misses some; the assay was immunoSEQ multiplex PCR. There are approximately 640,000 clones in the sample; 90% occur only once, and 30% to 40% lies in the top ten. Per the germline V gene, CDR1 is MGHRA and CDR2 is YSYEKL. CDR3 length: 14 residues. V was cut by 4 bases and J by 5 bases, with 11 bases left in between. The receptor was isolated from a man aged 18 to 29 in good health. Some clones in this sample may be carry-over from other donors' samples. The V call is TRBV4-1, the J call TRBJ2-2, with TRBD2 as a possible D gene (5 bases). Material for sequencing was memory CD8+ T cells from PBMCs. Sample subset: CD45RO+ cells pooled with CCR7-negative TemRA cells. The DNA for the CDR3 is TGCGCCAGCAGCCTCGCACTAGGGACCGGGGAGCTGTTTTTT. The encoded protein is CASSLALGTGELFF.